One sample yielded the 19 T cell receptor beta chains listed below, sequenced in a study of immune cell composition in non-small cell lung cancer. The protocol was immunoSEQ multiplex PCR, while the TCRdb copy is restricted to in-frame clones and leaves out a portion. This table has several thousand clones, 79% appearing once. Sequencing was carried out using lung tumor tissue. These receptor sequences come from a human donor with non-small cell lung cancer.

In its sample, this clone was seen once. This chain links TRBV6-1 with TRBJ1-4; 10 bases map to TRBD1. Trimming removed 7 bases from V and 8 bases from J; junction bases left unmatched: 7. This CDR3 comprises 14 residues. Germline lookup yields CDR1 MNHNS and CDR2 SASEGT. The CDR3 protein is CASTLDRGDEKLFF. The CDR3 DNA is TGTGCCAGCACCCTGGACAGGGGGGACGAAAAACTGTTTTTT.

The CDR3 DNA sequence: TGTGCCAGCAGCCTGGGACAGTTCTATGGCTACACCTTC. It yields the protein CASSLGQFYGYTF. The V call is TRBV6-1, the J call TRBJ1-2, with 7 bases identical to TRBD1. The CDR3 length is 13 residues. From germline, CDR1 is MNHNS and CDR2 SASEGT. The V and J ends lost 6 bases and 4 bases, in that order; junction bases with no gene match: 5.

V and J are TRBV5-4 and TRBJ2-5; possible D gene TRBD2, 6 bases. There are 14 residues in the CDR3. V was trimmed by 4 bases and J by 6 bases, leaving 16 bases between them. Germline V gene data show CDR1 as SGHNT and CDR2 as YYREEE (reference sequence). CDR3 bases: TGTGCCAGCAGCCACCGGGACTCTCAAAAGACCCAGTACTTC. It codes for CASSHRDSQKTQYF.

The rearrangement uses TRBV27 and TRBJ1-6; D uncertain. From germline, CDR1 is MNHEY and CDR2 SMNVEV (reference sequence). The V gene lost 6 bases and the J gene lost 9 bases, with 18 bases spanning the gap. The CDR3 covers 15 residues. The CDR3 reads CASRYLLGAASPLHF. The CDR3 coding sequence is TGTGCCAGCAGATACCTCTTGGGAGCAGCTTCACCCCTCCACTTT.

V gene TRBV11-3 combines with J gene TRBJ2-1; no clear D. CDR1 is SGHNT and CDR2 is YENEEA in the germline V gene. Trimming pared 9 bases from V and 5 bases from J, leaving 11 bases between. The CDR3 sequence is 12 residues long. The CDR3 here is CASQVRNNEQFF. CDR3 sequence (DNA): TGTGCCAGTCAGGTTAGGAACAATGAGCAGTTCTTC.

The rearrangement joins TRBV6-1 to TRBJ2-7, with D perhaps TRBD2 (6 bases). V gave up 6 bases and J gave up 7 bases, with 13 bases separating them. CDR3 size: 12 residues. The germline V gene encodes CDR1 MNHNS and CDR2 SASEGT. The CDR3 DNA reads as TGTGCCAGCAGGGACGGGGCGGGGGAGCAGTACTTC. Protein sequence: CASRDGAGEQYF.

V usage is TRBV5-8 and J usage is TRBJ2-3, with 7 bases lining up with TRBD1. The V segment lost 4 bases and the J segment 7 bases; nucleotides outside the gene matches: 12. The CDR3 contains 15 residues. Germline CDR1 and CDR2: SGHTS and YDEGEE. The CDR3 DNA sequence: TGTGCCAGCAGCCACAACAGGGGTGGGAGTCATACGCAGTATTTT. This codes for CASSHNRGGSHTQYF. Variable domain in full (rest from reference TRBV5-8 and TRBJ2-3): EAGVTQSPTHLIKTRGQQATLRCSPISGHTSVYWYQQALGLGLQFLLWYDEGEERNRGNFPPRFSGRQFPNYSSELNVNALELEDSALYLCASSHNRGGSHTQYFGPGTRLTVL.

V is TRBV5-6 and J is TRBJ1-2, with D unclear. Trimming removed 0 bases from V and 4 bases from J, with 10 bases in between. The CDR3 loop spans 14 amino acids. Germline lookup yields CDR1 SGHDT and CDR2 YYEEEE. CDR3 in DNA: TGTGCCAGCAGCTTGGGCGGATTGACCTATGGCTACACCTTC. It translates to CASSLGGLTYGYTF. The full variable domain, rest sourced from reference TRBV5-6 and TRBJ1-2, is DAGVTQSPTHLIKTRGQQVTLRCSPKSGHDTVSWYQQALGQGPQFIFQYYEEEERQRGNFPDRFSGHQFPNYSSELNVNALLLGDSALYLCASSLGGLTYGYTFGSGTRLTVV.

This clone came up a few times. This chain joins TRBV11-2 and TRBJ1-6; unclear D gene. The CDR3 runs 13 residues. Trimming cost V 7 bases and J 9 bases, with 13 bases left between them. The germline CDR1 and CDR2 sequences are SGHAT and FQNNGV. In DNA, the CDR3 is TGTGCCAGCACCCTTGACTTGGGTTCACCCCTCCACTTT. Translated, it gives CASTLDLGSPLHF.

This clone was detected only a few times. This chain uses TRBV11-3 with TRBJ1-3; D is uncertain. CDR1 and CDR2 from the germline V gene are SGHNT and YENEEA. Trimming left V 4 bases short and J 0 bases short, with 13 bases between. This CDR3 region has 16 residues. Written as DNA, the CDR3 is TGTGCCAGCAGCTCCGGAGACGGAGCCTCTGGAAACACCATATATTTT. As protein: CASSSGDGASGNTIYF.

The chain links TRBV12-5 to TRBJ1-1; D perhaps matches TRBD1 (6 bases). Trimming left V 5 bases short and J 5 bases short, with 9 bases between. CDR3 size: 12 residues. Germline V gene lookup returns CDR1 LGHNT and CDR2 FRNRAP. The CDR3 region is CASGRRGTEAFF. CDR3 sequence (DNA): TGTGCTAGTGGTCGAAGGGGGACTGAAGCTTTCTTT.

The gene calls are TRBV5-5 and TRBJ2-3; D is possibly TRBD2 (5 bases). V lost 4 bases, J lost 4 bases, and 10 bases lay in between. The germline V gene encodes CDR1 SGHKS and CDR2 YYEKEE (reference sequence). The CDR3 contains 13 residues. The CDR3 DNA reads TGTGCCAGCAGCCAAGACGGGGCAGATACGCAGTATTTT. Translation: CASSQDGADTQYF.

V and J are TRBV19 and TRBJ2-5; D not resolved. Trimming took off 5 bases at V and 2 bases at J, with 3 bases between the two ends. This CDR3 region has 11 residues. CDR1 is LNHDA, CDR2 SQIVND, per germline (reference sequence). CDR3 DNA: TGTGCCAGTAGTGAGCAAGAGACCCAGTACTTC. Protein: CASSEQETQYF.

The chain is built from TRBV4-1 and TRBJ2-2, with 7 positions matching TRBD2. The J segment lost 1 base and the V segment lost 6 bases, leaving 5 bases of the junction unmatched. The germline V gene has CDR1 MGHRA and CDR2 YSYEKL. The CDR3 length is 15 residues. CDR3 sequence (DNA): TGCGCCAGCAGACAATCGGGGGGGAACACCGGGGAGCTGTTTTTT. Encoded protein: CASRQSGGNTGELFF.

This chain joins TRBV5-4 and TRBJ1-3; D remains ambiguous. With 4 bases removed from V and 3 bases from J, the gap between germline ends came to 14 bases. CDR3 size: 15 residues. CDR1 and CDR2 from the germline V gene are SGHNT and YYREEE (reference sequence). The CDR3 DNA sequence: TGTGCCAGCAGCGACCCACGGGGAGATGGAAACACCATATATTTT. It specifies CASSDPRGDGNTIYF. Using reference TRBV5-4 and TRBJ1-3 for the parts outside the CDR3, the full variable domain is ETGVTQSPTHLIKTRGQQVTLRCSSQSGHNTVSWYQQALGQGPQFIFQYYREEENGRGNFPPRFSGLQFPNYSSELNVNALELDDSALYLCASSDPRGDGNTIYFGEGSWLTVV.

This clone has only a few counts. CDR3 sequence reads: CASSESGWEQYF. DNA of the CDR3: TGTGCCAGCAGTGAATCGGGGTGGGAGCAGTACTTC. This chain connects TRBV6-1 to TRBJ2-7, with D tentatively TRBD2 (5 bases). The CDR3 totals 12 residues. V gave up 2 bases and J gave up 7 bases, with 9 bases separating them. From germline, CDR1 is MNHNS and CDR2 SASEGT.

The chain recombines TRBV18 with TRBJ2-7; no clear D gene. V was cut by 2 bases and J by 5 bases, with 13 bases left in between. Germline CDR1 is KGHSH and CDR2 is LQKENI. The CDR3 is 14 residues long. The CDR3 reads CASSPSQARHEQYF. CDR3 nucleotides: TGTGCCAGCTCACCATCGCAGGCCCGCCACGAGCAGTACTTC.

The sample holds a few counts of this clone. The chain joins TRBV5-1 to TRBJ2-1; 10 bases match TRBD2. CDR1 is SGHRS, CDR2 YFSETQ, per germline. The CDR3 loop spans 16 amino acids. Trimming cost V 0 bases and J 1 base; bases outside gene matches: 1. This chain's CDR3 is CASSLELAGSYNEQFF. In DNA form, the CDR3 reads TGCGCCAGCAGCTTGGAACTAGCGGGGTCCTACAATGAGCAGTTCTTC. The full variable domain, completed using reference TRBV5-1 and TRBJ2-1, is KAGVTQTPRYLIKTRGQQVTLSCSPISGHRSVSWYQQTPGQGLQFLFEYFSETQRNKGNFPGRFSGRQFSNSRSEMNVSTLELGDSALYLCASSLELAGSYNEQFFGPGTRLTVL.

CDR3 sequence reads: CASSLVGGYMNEQFF. CDR3 coding DNA: TGTGCCAGCAGCTTAGTAGGGGGCTACATGAATGAGCAGTTCTTC. The chain couples TRBV7-3 to TRBJ2-1; 7 bases map to TRBD1. Germline CDR1 and CDR2: SGHTA and FQGTGA. With V trimmed by 2 bases and J by 7 bases, 8 bases remained unmatched. This CDR3 is built from 15 residues.